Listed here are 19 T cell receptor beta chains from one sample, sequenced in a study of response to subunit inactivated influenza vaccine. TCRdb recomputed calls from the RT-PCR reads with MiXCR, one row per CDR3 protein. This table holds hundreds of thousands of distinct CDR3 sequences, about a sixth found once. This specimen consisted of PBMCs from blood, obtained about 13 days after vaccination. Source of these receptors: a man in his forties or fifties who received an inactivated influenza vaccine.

CDR3 region: CASSLIPGNSPLHF. The CDR3 DNA sequence: TGTGCCAGCAGTTTAATACCGGGAAATTCACCCCTCCACTTT. The rearrangement joins TRBV12-3 or TRBV12-4 to TRBJ1-6; D is undetermined. CDR3 length: 14 residues. Trimming cost V 2 bases and J 7 bases, with 9 bases left between them.

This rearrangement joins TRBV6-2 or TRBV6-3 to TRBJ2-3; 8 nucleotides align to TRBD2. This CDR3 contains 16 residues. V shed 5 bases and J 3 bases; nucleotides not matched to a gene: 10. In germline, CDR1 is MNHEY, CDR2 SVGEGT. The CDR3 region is CASSPRGGTNTDTQYF. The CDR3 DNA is TGTGCCAGCAGTCCACGCGGGGGGACAAATACAGATACGCAGTATTTT.

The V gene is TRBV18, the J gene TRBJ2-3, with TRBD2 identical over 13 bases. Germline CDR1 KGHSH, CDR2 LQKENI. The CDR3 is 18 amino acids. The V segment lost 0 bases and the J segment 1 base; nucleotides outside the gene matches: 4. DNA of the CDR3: TGTGCCAGCTCACCACCGGGACTAGCGGGATTGGGCACAGATACGCAGTATTTT. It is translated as CASSPPGLAGLGTDTQYF.

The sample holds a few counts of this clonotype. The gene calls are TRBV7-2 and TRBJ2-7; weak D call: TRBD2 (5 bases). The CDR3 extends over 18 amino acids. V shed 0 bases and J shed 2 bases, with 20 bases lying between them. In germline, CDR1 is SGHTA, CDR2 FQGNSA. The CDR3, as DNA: TGTGCCAGCAGCTTAGCTCATTCCGGGATTACCTTAACCTACGAGCAGTACTTC. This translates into CASSLAHSGITLTYEQYF.

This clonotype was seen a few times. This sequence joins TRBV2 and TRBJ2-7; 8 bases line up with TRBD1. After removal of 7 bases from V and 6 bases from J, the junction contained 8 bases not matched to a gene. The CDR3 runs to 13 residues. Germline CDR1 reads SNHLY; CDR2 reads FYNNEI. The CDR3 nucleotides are TGTGCCAGCAATAGAGACAGGGGAACCGAGCAGTACTTC. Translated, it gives CASNRDRGTEQYF.

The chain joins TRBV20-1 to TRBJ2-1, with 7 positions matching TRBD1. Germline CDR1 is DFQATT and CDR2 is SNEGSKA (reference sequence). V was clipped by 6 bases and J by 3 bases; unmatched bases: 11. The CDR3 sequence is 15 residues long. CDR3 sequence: CSATSTGQIYNEQFF. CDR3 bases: TGCAGTGCAACGTCAACGGGACAGATCTACAATGAGCAGTTCTTC.

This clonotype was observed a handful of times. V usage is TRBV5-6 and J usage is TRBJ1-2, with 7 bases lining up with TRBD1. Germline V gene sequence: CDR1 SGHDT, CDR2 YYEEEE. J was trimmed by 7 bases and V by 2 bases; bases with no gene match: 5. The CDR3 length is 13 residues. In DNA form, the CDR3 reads TGTGCCAGCAGCTTCTTGCCAGGGGGTGGCTACACCTTC. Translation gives CASSFLPGGGYTF.

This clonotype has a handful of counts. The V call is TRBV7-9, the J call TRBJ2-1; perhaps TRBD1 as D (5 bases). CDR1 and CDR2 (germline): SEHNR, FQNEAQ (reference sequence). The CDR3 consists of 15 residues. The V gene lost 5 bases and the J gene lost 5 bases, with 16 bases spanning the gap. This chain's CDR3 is CASSPDWPRDNEQFF. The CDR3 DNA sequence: TGTGCCAGCAGCCCCGACTGGCCCAGGGACAATGAGCAGTTCTTC.

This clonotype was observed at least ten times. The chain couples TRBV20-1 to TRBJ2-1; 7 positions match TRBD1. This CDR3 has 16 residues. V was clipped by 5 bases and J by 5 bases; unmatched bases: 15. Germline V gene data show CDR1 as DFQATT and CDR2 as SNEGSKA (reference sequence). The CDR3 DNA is TGCAGTGCTCTCTTGTTACAGGGGACAATGAACAATGAGCAGTTCTTC. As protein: CSALLLQGTMNNEQFF.

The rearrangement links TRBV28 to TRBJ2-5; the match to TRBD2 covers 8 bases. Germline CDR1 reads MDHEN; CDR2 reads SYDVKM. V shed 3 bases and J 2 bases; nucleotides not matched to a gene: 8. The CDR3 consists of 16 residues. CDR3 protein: CASSFRGGRPQETQYF. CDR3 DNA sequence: TGTGCCAGCAGTTTTCGGGGGGGCAGGCCGCAAGAGACCCAGTACTTC. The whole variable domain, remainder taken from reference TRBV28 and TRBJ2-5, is DVKVTQSSRYLVKRTGEKVFLECVQDMDHENMFWYRQDPGLGLRLIYFSYDVKMKEKGDIPEGYSVSREKKERFSLILESASTNQTSMYLCASSFRGGRPQETQYFGPGTRLLVL.

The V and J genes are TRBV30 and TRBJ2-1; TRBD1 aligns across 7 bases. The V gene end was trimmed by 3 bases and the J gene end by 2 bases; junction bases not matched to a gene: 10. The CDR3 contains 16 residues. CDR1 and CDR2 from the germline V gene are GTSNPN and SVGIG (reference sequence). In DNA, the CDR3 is TGTGCCTGGAGGGCAACCGGGACAGCAACCTACAATGAGCAGTTCTTC. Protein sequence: CAWRATGTATYNEQFF.

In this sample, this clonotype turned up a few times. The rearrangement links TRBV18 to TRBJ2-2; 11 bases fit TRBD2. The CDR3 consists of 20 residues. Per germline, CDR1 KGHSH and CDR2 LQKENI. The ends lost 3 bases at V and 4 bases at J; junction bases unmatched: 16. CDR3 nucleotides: TGTGCCAGCTCACCCCCGGGACTAGCGGACCTAAGGAGGGGCACCGGGGAGCTGTTTTTT. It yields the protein CASSPPGLADLRRGTGELFF.

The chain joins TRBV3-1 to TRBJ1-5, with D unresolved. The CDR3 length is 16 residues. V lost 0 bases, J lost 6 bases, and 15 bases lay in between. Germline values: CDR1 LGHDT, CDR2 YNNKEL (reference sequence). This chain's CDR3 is CASSQEGPPFAQPQHF. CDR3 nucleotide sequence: TGTGCCAGCAGCCAAGAGGGCCCCCCGTTTGCTCAGCCCCAGCATTTT.

CDR3 loop: CASSSRPGFGPDTQYF. As DNA, the CDR3 is TGCGCCAGCAGCTCTCGACCCGGATTTGGGCCAGATACGCAGTATTTT. This chain links TRBV5-1 with TRBJ2-3; D call uncertain. In germline, CDR1 is SGHRS, CDR2 YFSETQ. The V gene lost 3 bases and the J gene lost 4 bases, with 18 bases spanning the gap. The CDR3 length is 16 residues. Drawing the rest from reference TRBV5-1 and TRBJ2-3, the complete variable domain is KAGVTQTPRYLIKTRGQQVTLSCSPISGHRSVSWYQQTPGQGLQFLFEYFSETQRNKGNFPGRFSGRQFSNSRSEMNVSTLELGDSALYLCASSSRPGFGPDTQYFGPGTRLTVL.

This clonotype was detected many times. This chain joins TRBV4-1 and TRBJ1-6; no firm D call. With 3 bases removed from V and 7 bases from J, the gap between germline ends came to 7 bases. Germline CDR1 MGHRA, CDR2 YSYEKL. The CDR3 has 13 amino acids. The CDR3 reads CASSQGINSPLHF. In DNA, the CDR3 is TGCGCCAGCAGCCAGGGAATAAATTCACCCCTCCACTTT.

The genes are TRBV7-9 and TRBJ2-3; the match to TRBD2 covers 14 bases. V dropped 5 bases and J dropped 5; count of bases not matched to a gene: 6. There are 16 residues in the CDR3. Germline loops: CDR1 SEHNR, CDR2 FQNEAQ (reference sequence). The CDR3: CASSPGGLAGVDTQYF. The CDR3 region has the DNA TGTGCCAGCAGCCCTGGGGGACTAGCGGGAGTAGATACGCAGTATTTT.

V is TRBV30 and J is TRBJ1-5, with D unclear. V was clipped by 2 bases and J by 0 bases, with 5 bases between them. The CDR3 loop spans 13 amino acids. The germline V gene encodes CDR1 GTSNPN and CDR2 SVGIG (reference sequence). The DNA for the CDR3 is TGTGCCTGGAGTTGGCATAGCAATCAGCCCCAGCATTTT. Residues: CAWSWHSNQPQHF.

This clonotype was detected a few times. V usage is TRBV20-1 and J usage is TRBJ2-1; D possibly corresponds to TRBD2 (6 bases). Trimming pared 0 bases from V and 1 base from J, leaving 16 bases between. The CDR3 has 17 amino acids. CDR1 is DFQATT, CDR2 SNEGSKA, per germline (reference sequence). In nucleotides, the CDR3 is TGCAGTGCTAGAGATCAGTCGCGGGATTGGTCCTACAATGAGCAGTTCTTC. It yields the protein CSARDQSRDWSYNEQFF.

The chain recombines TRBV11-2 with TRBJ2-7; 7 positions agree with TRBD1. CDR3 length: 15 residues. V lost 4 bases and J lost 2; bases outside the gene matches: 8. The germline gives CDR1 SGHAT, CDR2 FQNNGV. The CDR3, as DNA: TGTGCCAGCAGCTCCCTGACAGGGTCTACCTACGAGCAGTACTTC. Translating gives CASSSLTGSTYEQYF.